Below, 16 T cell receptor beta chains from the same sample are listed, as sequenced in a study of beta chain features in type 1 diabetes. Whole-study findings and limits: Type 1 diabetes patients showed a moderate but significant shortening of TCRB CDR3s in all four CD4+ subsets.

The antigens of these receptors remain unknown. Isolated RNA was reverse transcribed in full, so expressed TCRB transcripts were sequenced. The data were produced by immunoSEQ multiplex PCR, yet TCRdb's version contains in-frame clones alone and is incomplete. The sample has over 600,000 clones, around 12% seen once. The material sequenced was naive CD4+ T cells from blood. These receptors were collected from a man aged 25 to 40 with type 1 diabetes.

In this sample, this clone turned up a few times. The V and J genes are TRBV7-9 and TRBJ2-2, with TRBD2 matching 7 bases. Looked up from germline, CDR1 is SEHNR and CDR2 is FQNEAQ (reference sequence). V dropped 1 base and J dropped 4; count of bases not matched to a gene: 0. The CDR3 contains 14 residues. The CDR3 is CASSLGGSTGELFF. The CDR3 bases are TGTGCCAGCAGCTTAGGCGGGAGCACCGGGGAGCTGTTTTTT.

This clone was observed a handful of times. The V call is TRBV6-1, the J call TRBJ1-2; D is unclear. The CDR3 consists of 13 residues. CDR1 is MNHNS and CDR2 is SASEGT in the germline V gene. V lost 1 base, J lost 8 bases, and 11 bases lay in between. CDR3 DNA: TGTGCCAGCAGTGAAGAAGGAGGCGGCGGCTACACCTTC. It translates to CASSEEGGGGYTF.

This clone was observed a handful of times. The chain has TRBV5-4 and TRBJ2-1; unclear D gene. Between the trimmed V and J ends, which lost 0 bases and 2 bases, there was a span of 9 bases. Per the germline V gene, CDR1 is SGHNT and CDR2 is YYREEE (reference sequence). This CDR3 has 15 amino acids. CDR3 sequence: CASSLAFGAYNEQFF. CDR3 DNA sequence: TGTGCCAGCAGCTTGGCTTTTGGGGCCTACAATGAGCAGTTCTTC.

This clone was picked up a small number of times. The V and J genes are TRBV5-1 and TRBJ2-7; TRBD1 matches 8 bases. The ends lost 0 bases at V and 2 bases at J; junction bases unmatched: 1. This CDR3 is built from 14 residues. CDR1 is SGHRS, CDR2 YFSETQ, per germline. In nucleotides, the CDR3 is TGCGCCAGCAGCTTGGAGGGACAGGCCTACGAGCAGTACTTC. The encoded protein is CASSLEGQAYEQYF.

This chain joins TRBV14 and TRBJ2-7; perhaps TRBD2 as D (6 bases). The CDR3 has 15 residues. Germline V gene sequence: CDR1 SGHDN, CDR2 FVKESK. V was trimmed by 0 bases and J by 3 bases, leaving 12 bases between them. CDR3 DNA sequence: TGTGCCAGCAGCCAAGACTCGGGGGACTTCTACGAGCAGTACTTC. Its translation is CASSQDSGDFYEQYF.

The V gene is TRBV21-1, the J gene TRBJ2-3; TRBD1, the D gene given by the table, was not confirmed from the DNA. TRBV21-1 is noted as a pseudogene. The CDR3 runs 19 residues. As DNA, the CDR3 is TGTGCCAGCAGCAAAGCCCCGGGACAGGGCGATGTGGGCACAGATACGCAGTATTTT. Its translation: CASSKAPGQGDVGTDTQYF.

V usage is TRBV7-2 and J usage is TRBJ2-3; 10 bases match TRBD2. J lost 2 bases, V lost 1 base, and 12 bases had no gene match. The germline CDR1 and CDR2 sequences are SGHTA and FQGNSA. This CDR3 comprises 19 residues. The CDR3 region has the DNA TGTGCCAGCAGCTTAGTCTACGGGGTTAGCGGGGGGTCCACAGATACGCAGTATTTT. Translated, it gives CASSLVYGVSGGSTDTQYF.

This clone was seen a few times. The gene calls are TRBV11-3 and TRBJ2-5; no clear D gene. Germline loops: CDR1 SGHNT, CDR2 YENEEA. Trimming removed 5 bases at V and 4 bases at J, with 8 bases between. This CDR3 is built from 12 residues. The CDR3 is CASSKGIETQYF. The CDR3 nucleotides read TGTGCCAGCAGCAAAGGCATAGAGACCCAGTACTTC.

CDR3 loop: CASSQTPYEQYF. The CDR3 DNA follows: TGCGCCAGCAGTCAAACACCATACGAGCAGTACTTC. This chain joins TRBV23-1 and TRBJ2-7; the D is unclear. TRBV23-1 belongs to the ORF category, with a function that is uncertain. CDR3 size: 12 residues. Between the trimmed V and J ends, which lost 2 bases and 4 bases, there was a span of 6 bases.

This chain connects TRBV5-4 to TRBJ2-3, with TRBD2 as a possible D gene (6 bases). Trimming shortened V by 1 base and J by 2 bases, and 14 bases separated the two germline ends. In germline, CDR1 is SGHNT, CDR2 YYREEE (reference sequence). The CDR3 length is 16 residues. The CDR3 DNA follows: TGTGCCAGCAGCTTGAGGGCTAGCGAATCCACAGATACGCAGTATTTT. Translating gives CASSLRASESTDTQYF.

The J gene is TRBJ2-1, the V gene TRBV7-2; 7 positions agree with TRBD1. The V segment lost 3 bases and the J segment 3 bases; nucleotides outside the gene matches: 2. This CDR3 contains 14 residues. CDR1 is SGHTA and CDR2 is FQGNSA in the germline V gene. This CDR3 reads CASSFGTDYNEQFF. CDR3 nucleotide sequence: TGTGCCAGCAGCTTCGGGACAGACTACAATGAGCAGTTCTTC.

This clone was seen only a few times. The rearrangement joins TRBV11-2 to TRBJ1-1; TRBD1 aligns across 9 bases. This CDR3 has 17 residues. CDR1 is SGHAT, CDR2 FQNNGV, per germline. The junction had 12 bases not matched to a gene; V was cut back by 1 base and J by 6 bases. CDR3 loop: CASSLVTGGRIMAEAFF. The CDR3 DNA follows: TGTGCCAGCAGCTTAGTGACAGGGGGTCGGATTATGGCTGAAGCTTTCTTT.

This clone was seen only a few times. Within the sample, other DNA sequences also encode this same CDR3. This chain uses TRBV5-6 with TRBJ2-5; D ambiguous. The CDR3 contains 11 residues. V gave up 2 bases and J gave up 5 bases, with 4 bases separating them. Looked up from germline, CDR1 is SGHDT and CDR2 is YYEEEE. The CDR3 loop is CASSFAETQYF. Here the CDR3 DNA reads TGTGCCAGCAGCTTTGCGGAGACCCAGTACTTC.

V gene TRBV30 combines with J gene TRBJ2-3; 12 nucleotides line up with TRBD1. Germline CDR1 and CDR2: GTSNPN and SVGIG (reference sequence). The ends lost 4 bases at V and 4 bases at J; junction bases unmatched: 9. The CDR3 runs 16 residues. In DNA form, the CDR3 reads TGTGCCTGGAATCGGGGGACAGGGGGCTCGGCAGATACGCAGTATTTT. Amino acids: CAWNRGTGGSADTQYF.

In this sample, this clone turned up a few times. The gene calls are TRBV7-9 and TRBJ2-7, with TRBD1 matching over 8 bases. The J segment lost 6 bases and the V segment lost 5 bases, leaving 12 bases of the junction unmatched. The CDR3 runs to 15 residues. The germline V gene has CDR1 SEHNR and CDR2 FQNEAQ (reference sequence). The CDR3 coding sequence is TGTGCCAGCAGCGGCCAATCGGACAGGGTTTCCGAGCAGTACTTC. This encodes CASSGQSDRVSEQYF. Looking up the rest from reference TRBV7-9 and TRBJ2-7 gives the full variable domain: DTGVSQNPRHKITKRGQNVTFRCDPISEHNRLYWYRQTLGQGPEFLTYFQNEAQLEKSRLLSDRFSAERPKGSFSTLEIQRTEQGDSAMYLCASSGQSDRVSEQYFGPGTRLTVT.

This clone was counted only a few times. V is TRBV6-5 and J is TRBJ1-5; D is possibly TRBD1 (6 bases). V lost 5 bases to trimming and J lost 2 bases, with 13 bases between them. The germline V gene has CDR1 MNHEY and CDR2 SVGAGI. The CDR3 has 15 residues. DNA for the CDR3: TGTGCCAGCAGTCAACAGGGCGGTGGCAATCAGCCCCAGCATTTT. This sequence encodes CASSQQGGGNQPQHF.